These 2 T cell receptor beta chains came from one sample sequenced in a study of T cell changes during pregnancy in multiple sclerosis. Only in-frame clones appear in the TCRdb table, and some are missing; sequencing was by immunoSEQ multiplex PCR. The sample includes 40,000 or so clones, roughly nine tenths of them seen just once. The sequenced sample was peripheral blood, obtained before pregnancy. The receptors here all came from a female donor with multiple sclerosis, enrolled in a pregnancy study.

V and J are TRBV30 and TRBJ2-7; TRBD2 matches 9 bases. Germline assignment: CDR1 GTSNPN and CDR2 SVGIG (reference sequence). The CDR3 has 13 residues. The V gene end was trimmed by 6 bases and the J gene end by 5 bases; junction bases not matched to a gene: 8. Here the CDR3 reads CACQKRGADEQYF. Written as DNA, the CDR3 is TGTGCCTGCCAAAAGCGGGGGGCTGACGAGCAGTACTTC.

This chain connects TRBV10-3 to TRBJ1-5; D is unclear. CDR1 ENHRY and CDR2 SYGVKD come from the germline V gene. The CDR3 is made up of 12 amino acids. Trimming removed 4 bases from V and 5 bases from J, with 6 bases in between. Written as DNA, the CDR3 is TGTGCCATCAGTGGCCGGGATCAGCCCCAGCATTTT. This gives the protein CAISGRDQPQHF.